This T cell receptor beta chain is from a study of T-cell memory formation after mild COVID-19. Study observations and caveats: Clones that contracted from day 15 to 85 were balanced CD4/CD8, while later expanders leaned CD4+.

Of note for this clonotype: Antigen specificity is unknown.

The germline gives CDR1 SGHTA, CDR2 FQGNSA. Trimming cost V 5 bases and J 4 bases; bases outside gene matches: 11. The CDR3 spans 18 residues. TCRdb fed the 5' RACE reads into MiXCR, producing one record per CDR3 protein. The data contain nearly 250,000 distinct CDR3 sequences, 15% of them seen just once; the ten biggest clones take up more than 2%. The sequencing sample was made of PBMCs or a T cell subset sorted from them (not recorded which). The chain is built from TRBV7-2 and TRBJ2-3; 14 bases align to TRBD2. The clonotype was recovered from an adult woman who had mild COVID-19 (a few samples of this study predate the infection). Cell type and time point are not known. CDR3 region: CASSLRTSGGFPPDTQYF. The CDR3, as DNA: TGTGCCAGCAGCCTCCGGACTAGCGGGGGGTTCCCACCAGATACGCAGTATTTT.